Shown below are 7 T cell receptor beta chains from a single sample sequenced in a study of blood T cell repertoires in COVID-19. Clones were sequenced by immunoSEQ multiplex PCR, and TCRdb holds only the in-frame ones, with some missing. The table records fewer than 50,000 clones, nearly 80% of them present only once. The material sequenced was peripheral blood. The source is a man between 65 and 85 years old with acute or convalescent COVID-19.

V and J are TRBV5-1 and TRBJ1-1; TRBD1 might be the D (5 bases). CDR3 length: 14 amino acids. CDR1 is SGHRS, CDR2 YFSETQ, per germline. Trimming left V 7 bases short and J 1 base short, with 14 bases between. CDR3 sequence: CASCGGTTNTEAFF. The CDR3 DNA sequence: TGCGCCAGCTGTGGGGGGACTACGAACACTGAAGCTTTCTTT.

The chain employs TRBV5-1 and TRBJ1-2, with 7 bases aligning to TRBD1. CDR3 size: 14 residues. Trimming cost V 4 bases and J 0 bases; bases outside gene matches: 3. Per the germline V gene, CDR1 is SGHRS and CDR2 is YFSETQ. The CDR3 bases are TGCGCCAGCAGCATTACAGGGGCTAACTATGGCTACACCTTC. This translates into CASSITGANYGYTF.

Written as DNA, the CDR3 is TGTGCCAGCACCCGACCCGGGACAGAGTACGAGCAGTACTTC. Protein product: CASTRPGTEYEQYF. The genes are TRBV5-4 and TRBJ2-7; TRBD1 aligns across 7 bases. V was pared by 6 bases and J by 4 bases, with 10 bases of the junction left unmatched. CDR3 size: 14 residues. Germline V CDR1 and CDR2: SGHNT, YYREEE (reference sequence). Variable domain in full (rest from reference TRBV5-4 and TRBJ2-7): ETGVTQSPTHLIKTRGQQVTLRCSSQSGHNTVSWYQQALGQGPQFIFQYYREEENGRGNFPPRFSGLQFPNYSSELNVNALELDDSALYLCASTRPGTEYEQYFGPGTRLTVT.

The chain is built from TRBV5-8 and TRBJ2-7, with TRBD1 as a possible D gene (6 bases). Germline V gives CDR1 SGHTS, CDR2 YDEGEE. The V gene lost 2 bases and the J gene lost 2 bases, with 11 bases spanning the gap. The CDR3 loop spans 14 amino acids. The CDR3 DNA is TGTGCCAGCAGCTTTGAGACAGGAACCTACGAGCAGTACTTC. Its translation is CASSFETGTYEQYF.

V gene TRBV4-3 combines with J gene TRBJ1-4; 10 bases agree with TRBD1. The CDR3 extends over 16 amino acids. Unmatched junction bases numbered 7, after V lost 3 bases and J lost 6 bases. From germline, CDR1 is LGHNA and CDR2 YSLEER. CDR3 nucleotides: TGCGCCAGCAGCCAGAAAACCGGGACAGGGGATGAAAAACTGTTTTTT. Amino acids: CASSQKTGTGDEKLFF.

The V call is TRBV12-5, the J call TRBJ1-5, with D hard to call. CDR3 size: 16 residues. The V end lost 3 bases, the J end lost 0 bases, and 12 bases lay between the germline ends. CDR1 and CDR2 from the germline V gene are LGHNT and FRNRAP. The DNA of the CDR3 is TGTGCTAGTGGTTTCAAACAAGGAGATAGCAATCAGCCCCAGCATTTT. Its translation is CASGFKQGDSNQPQHF.

This chain uses TRBV9 with TRBJ2-7; 10 nucleotides align to TRBD1. Germline V gene sequence: CDR1 SGDLS, CDR2 YYNGEE. CDR3 length: 15 residues. The V and J ends lost 0 bases and 3 bases, in that order; junction bases with no gene match: 3. Here the CDR3 reads CASSVVGTGDYEQYF. In DNA form, the CDR3 reads TGTGCCAGCAGCGTAGTAGGGACAGGGGACTACGAGCAGTACTTC.